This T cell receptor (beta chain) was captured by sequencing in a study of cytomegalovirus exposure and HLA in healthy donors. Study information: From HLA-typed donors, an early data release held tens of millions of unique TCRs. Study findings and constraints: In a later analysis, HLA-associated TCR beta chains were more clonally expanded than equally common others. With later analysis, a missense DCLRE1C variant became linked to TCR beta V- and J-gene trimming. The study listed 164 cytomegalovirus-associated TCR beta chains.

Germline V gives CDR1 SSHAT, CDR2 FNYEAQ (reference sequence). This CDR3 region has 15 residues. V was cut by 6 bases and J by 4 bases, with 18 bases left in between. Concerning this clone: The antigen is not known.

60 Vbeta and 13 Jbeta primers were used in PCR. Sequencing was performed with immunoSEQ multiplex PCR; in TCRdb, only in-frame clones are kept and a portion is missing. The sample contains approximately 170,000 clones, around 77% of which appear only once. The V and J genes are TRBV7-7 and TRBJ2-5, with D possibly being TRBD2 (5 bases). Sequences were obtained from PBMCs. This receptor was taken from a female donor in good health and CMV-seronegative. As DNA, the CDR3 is TGTGCCAGCAGTCCCCGCCGAGGGTCGGTAGAGACCCAGTACTTC. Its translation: CASSPRRGSVETQYF. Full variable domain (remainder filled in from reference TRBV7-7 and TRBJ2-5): GAGVSQSPRYKVTKRGQDVTLRCDPISSHATLYWYQQALGQGPEFLTYFNYEAQPDKSGLPSDRFSAERPEGSISTLTIQRTEQRDSAMYRCASSPRRGSVETQYFGPGTRLLVL.